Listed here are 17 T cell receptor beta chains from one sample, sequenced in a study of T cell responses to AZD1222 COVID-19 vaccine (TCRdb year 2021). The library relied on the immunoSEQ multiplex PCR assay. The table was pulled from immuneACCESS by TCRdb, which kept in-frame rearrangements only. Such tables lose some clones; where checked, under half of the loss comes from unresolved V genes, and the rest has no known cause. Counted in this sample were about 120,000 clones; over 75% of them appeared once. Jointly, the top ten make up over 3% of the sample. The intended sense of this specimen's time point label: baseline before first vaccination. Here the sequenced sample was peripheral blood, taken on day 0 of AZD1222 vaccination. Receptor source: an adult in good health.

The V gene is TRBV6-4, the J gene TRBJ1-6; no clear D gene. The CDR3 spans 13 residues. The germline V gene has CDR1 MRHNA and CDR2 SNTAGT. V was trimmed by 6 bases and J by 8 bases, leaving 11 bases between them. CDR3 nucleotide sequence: TGTGCCAGCAGCCTAGCGTGGGATTCACCCCTCCACTTT. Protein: CASSLAWDSPLHF.

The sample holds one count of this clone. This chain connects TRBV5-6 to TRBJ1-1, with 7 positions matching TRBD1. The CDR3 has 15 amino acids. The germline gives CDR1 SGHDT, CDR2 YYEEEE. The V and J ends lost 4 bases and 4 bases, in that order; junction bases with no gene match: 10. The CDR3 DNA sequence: TGTGCCAGCAGCCATACTACAGGGGTCGGCACTGAAGCTTTCTTT. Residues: CASSHTTGVGTEAFF.

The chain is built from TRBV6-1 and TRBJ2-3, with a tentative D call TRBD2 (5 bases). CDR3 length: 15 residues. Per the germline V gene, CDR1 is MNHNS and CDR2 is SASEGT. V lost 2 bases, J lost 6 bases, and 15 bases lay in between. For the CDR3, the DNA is TGTGCCAGCAGTGAAATCCGAGGACTGCCGGATACGCAGTATTTT. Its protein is CASSEIRGLPDTQYF.

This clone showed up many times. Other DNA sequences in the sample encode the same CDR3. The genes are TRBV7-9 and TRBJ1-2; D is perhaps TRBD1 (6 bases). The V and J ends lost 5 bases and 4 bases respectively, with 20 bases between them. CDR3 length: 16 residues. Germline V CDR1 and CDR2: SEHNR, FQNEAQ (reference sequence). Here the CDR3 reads CASSNTGSQNAYGYTF. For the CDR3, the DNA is TGTGCCAGCAGCAATACAGGGTCTCAGAATGCCTATGGCTACACCTTC.

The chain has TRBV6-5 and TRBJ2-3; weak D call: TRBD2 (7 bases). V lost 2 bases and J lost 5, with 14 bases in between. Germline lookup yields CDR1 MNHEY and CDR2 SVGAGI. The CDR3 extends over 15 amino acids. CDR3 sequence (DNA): TGTGCCAGCAGTTACGCGGCGGGGGCGAGAGATACGCAGTATTTT. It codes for CASSYAAGARDTQYF.

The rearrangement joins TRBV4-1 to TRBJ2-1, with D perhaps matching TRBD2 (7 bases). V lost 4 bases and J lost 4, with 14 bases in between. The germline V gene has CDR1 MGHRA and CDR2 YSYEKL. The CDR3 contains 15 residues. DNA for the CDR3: TGCGCCAGCAGCCCTGCGGGGGCCATGTACAATGAGCAGTTCTTC. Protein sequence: CASSPAGAMYNEQFF.

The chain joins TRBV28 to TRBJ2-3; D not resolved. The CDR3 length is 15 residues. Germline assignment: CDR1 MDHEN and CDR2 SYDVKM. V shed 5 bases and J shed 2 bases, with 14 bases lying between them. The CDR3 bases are TGTGCCAGCAGTCCCCCCACGGAACTCACAGATACGCAGTATTTT. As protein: CASSPPTELTDTQYF.

CDR3 in DNA: TGTGCCAGCTTACAGGGAGGGGGACAGGTGGACGAGCAGTACTTC. This encodes CASLQGGGQVDEQYF. The gene calls are TRBV6-5 and TRBJ2-7, with a weak D call TRBD1 (8 bases). In germline, CDR1 is MNHEY, CDR2 SVGAGI. Trimming shortened V by 8 bases and J by 5 bases, and 22 bases separated the two germline ends. This CDR3 is built from 15 residues.

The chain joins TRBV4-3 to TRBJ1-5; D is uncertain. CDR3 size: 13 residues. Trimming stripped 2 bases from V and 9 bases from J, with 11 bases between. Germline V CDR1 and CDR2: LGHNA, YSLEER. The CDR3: CASSQRTDRPQHF. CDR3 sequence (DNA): TGCGCCAGCAGCCAAAGGACGGATAGGCCCCAGCATTTT.

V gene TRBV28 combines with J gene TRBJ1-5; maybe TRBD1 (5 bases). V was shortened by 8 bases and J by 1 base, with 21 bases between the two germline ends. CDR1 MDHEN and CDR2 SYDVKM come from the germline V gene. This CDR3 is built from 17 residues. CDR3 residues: CASWPDVRDVSNQPQHF. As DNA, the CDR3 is TGTGCCAGCTGGCCGGACGTCCGGGACGTAAGCAATCAGCCCCAGCATTTT.

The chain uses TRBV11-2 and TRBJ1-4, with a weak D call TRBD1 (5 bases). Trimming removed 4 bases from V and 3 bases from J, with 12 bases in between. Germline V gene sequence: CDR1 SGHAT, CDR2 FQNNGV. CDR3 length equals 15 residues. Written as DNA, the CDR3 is TGTGCCAGCAGCTCCTCGGACACCTCTAATGAAAAACTGTTTTTT. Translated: CASSSSDTSNEKLFF.

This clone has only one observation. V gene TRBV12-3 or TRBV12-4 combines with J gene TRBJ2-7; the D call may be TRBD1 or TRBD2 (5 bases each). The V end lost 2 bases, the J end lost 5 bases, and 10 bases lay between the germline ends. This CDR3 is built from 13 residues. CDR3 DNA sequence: TGTGCCAGCAGTTTACGGCAGGGACACGAGCAGTACTTC. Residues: CASSLRQGHEQYF.

CDR3 amino acids: CASSPRLMNTEAFF. In DNA form, the CDR3 reads TGTGCCAGCAGTCCCCGATTGATGAACACTGAAGCTTTCTTT. The chain employs TRBV7-8 and TRBJ1-1; D gene unclear. The V gene lost 6 bases and the J gene lost 0 bases, with 11 bases spanning the gap. CDR3 length: 14 residues. Per germline, CDR1 SGHVS and CDR2 FQNEAQ.

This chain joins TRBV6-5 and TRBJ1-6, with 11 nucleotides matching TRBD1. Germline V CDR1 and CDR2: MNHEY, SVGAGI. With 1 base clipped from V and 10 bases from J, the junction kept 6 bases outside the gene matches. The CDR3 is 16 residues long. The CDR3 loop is CASSYFLGTGGSPLHF. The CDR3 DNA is TGTGCCAGCAGTTACTTTTTGGGGACAGGGGGATCACCCCTCCACTTT.

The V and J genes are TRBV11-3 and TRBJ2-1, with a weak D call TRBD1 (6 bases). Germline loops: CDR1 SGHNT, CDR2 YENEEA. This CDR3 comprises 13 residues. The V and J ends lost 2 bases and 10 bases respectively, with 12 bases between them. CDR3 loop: CASSLSLGTEQFF. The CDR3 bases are TGTGCCAGCAGCTTATCGTTGGGGACAGAGCAGTTCTTC.

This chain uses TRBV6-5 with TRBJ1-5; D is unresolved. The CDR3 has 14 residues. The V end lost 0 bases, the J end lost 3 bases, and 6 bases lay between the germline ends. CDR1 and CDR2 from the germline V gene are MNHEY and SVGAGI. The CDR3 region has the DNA TGTGCCAGCAGTTACTCAGGGCCCAATCAGCCCCAGCATTTT. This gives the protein CASSYSGPNQPQHF.

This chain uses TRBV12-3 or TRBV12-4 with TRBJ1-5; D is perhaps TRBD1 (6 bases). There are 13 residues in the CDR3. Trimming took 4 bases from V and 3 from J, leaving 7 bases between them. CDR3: CASSWDTNQPQHF. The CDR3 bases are TGTGCCAGCAGTTGGGACACCAATCAGCCCCAGCATTTT.